The 20 T cell receptor beta chains presented below share a single source sample, sequenced in a study of shared clonotypes between healthy human individuals. TCRdb keeps only in-frame clones here, not all; method: immunoSEQ multiplex PCR. Of roughly 640,000 clones in the sample, almost 97% were seen once. The sample was naive CD4+ T cells sorted from blood. The subset: CD45RA+ positively selected. These receptors were taken from a woman aged 30 to 39 in good health.

This clone was seen once. V usage is TRBV7-8 and J usage is TRBJ2-7; the D gene is possibly TRBD2 (7 bases). The V end was cut by 5 bases, the J end by 4 bases, with 21 bases between. The CDR3 contains 16 residues. Germline CDR1 reads SGHVS; CDR2 reads FQNEAQ. The CDR3 reads CASSDEGGDPTYEQYF. The CDR3 DNA reads TGTGCCAGCAGCGACGAGGGGGGGGACCCTACTTACGAGCAGTACTTC. The full variable domain, rest sourced from reference TRBV7-8 and TRBJ2-7, is GAGVSQSPRYKVAKRGQDVALRCDPISGHVSLFWYQQALGQGPEFLTYFQNEAQLDKSGLPSDRFFAERPEGSVSTLKIQRTQQEDSAVYLCASSDEGGDPTYEQYFGPGTRLTVT.

The chain links TRBV19 to TRBJ2-3; 12 bases are shared with TRBD2. Germline V gene sequence: CDR1 LNHDA, CDR2 SQIVND (reference sequence). Unmatched junction bases numbered 10, after V lost 1 base and J lost 2 bases. The CDR3 runs to 19 residues. The CDR3 sequence is CASSIAPRLAGVATDTQYF. In DNA, the CDR3 is TGTGCCAGTAGTATAGCGCCCAGACTAGCGGGAGTGGCCACAGATACGCAGTATTTT.

The chain has TRBV4-1 and TRBJ1-5, with D maybe TRBD1 (5 bases). The V end was cut by 4 bases, the J end by 6 bases, with 13 bases between. Germline CDR1 reads MGHRA; CDR2 reads YSYEKL. The CDR3 runs to 14 residues. CDR3 in DNA: TGCGCCAGCAGCCGGACACTAAGACTTCAGCCCCAGCATTTT. Amino acids: CASSRTLRLQPQHF.

The CDR3 sequence: CASSSPWTGVLHTEAFF. The CDR3 DNA reads TGTGCCAGTAGTAGCCCTTGGACAGGGGTTCTCCACACTGAAGCTTTCTTT. This sequence joins TRBV19 and TRBJ1-1; 9 positions agree with TRBD1. Trimming at V came to 4 bases and at J to 3 bases, leaving 12 bases not matched to a gene. The CDR3 is 17 amino acids. Germline V gives CDR1 LNHDA, CDR2 SQIVND (reference sequence).

This chain connects TRBV18 to TRBJ1-3; D is perhaps TRBD1 (5 bases). The CDR3 spans 17 residues. From germline, CDR1 is KGHSH and CDR2 LQKENI. Trimming took off 11 bases at V and 1 base at J, with 24 bases between the two ends. The CDR3 bases are TGTGCCTCCAAATCGGATACAGGAGTAGGATCTGGAAACACCATATATTTT. Amino acids: CASKSDTGVGSGNTIYF.

This chain connects TRBV19 to TRBJ2-7; D gene unclear. V gave up 4 bases and J gave up 1 base, with 11 bases separating them. Germline loops: CDR1 LNHDA, CDR2 SQIVND (reference sequence). The CDR3 length is 14 residues. DNA for the CDR3: TGTGCCAGTAGTACACCCAAGGGATCCTACGAGCAGTACTTC. It encodes CASSTPKGSYEQYF.

The genes are TRBV7-8 and TRBJ2-1; 10 bases line up with TRBD2. The CDR3 totals 15 residues. The germline gives CDR1 SGHVS, CDR2 FQNEAQ. J was trimmed by 9 bases and V by 7 bases; bases with no gene match: 12. The CDR3 DNA reads as TGTGCCAGCACCGCCGTCTCTAGCGGGAGTCGTGAGCAGTTCTTC. It translates to CASTAVSSGSREQFF.

V usage is TRBV5-1 and J usage is TRBJ1-2, with D hard to call. The CDR3 sequence is 12 residues long. In germline, CDR1 is SGHRS, CDR2 YFSETQ. With 4 bases removed from V and 3 bases from J, the gap between germline ends came to 7 bases. CDR3 in DNA: TGCGCCAGCAGCCTGGAACACTATGGCTACACCTTC. It yields the protein CASSLEHYGYTF.

J is TRBJ2-1 and V is TRBV19; 12 positions match TRBD2. J was trimmed by 1 base and V by 4 bases; bases with no gene match: 11. The CDR3 runs 19 residues. Germline V gene lookup returns CDR1 LNHDA and CDR2 SQIVND (reference sequence). The CDR3 loop reads CASSRRGLAGRLSYNEQFF. CDR3 coding DNA: TGTGCCAGTAGTAGGCGGGGACTAGCGGGTCGATTATCCTACAATGAGCAGTTCTTC.

The chain combines TRBV14 with TRBJ1-1; D is unresolved. Germline CDR1 SGHDN, CDR2 FVKESK. The CDR3 is 13 residues long. V gave up 6 bases and J gave up 1 base, with 9 bases separating them. The CDR3, as DNA: TGTGCCAGCAGGATAGGGAGGAACACTGAAGCTTTCTTT. It encodes CASRIGRNTEAFF.

The chain recombines TRBV6-1 with TRBJ2-1; TRBD2 aligns across 11 bases. The CDR3 is 15 amino acids. Germline-derived CDR1 and CDR2 are MNHNS and SASEGT. After removal of 3 bases from V and 7 bases from J, the junction contained 5 bases not matched to a gene. The CDR3 here is CASSDRPSGRNEQFF. The CDR3 bases are TGTGCCAGCAGTGACCGGCCTAGCGGGAGGAATGAGCAGTTCTTC.

The chain has TRBV10-3 and TRBJ2-5, with 8 nucleotides matching TRBD2. V was clipped by 1 base and J by 0 bases; unmatched bases: 7. The germline V gene has CDR1 ENHRY and CDR2 SYGVKD. CDR3 length equals 17 residues. CDR3 DNA sequence: TGTGCCATCAGTGAGTTAAGCGGGAGCCCGTACCAAGAGACCCAGTACTTC. Translated: CAISELSGSPYQETQYF.

The chain links TRBV7-9 to TRBJ2-7; TRBD1 matches at 9 bases. Germline trimming cut 4 bases from V and 5 bases from J; bases unmatched to any gene: 9. Per the germline V gene, CDR1 is SEHNR and CDR2 is FQNEAQ (reference sequence). The CDR3 spans 15 residues. The CDR3 sequence is CASSSTDRGANEQYF. The CDR3, as DNA: TGTGCCAGCAGCTCTACGGACAGGGGTGCTAACGAGCAGTACTTC.

The chain has TRBV28 and TRBJ2-7; tentatively, D is TRBD2 (6 bases). V was clipped by 3 bases and J by 0 bases, with 12 bases between them. In germline, CDR1 is MDHEN, CDR2 SYDVKM. The CDR3 loop spans 15 amino acids. The CDR3 loop is CASSLGLGSSYEQYF. DNA for the CDR3: TGTGCCAGCAGTTTGGGACTGGGGAGCTCCTACGAGCAGTACTTC.

This clone was counted a single time. The V call is TRBV5-8, the J call TRBJ2-2, with D uncertain. The germline V gene has CDR1 SGHTS and CDR2 YDEGEE. Trimming shortened V by 1 base and J by 6 bases, and 7 bases separated the two germline ends. The CDR3 sequence is 13 residues long. The CDR3 nucleotides are TGTGCCAGCAGCTTGAGGGCGGCCGGGGAGCTGTTTTTT. Protein product: CASSLRAAGELFF.

CDR3 DNA sequence: TGTGCCAGCAGTTACACGGGAATCAGCACAGATACGCAGTATTTT. It yields the protein CASSYTGISTDTQYF. The chain uses TRBV5-8 and TRBJ2-3, with a tentative D call TRBD2 (5 bases). The V gene's germline CDR1 is SGHTS and CDR2 YDEGEE. This CDR3 has 15 amino acids. Trimming left V 5 bases short and J 0 bases short, with 13 bases between.

The rearrangement links TRBV28 to TRBJ2-3; 11 bases are a match to TRBD2. The germline V gene encodes CDR1 MDHEN and CDR2 SYDVKM. This CDR3 comprises 19 residues. The V and J ends lost 3 bases and 6 bases, in that order; junction bases with no gene match: 17. In DNA form, the CDR3 reads TGTGCCAGCAGTTTCCCCCAGAGGGCGGTAGCGGGAGGGCGCGATACGCAGTATTTT. It specifies CASSFPQRAVAGGRDTQYF. The variable domain in full, completed from reference TRBV28 and TRBJ2-3, reads DVKVTQSSRYLVKRTGEKVFLECVQDMDHENMFWYRQDPGLGLRLIYFSYDVKMKEKGDIPEGYSVSREKKERFSLILESASTNQTSMYLCASSFPQRAVAGGRDTQYFGPGTRLTVL.

The chain employs TRBV28 and TRBJ2-3; 16 positions match TRBD2. The CDR3 is made up of 13 amino acids. Germline CDR1 MDHEN, CDR2 SYDVKM. Trimming took 6 bases from V and 9 from J; bases not matched to a gene: 0. In nucleotides, the CDR3 is TGTGCCAGCAGGGGACTAGCGGGAGGGACGCAGTATTTT. Amino acids: CASRGLAGGTQYF.

This chain uses TRBV9 with TRBJ2-1, with a weak D call TRBD1 (5 bases). Per the germline V gene, CDR1 is SGDLS and CDR2 is YYNGEE. The CDR3 consists of 15 residues. Trimming took off 1 base at V and 4 bases at J, with 12 bases between the two ends. The CDR3 is CASSVSGRGYNEQFF. The CDR3 DNA reads as TGTGCCAGCAGCGTATCTGGAAGGGGATACAATGAGCAGTTCTTC.

Comment on this clone: Within the sample, other DNA sequences also encode this same CDR3. The chain joins TRBV7-9 to TRBJ1-5; 9 bases match TRBD1. This CDR3 is built from 15 residues. Germline CDR1 SEHNR, CDR2 FQNEAQ (reference sequence). Trimming removed 5 bases from V and 4 bases from J; junction bases left unmatched: 6. CDR3 DNA: TGTGCCAGCAGCCTAACCGGGACAGGGAATCAGCCCCAGCATTTT. This codes for CASSLTGTGNQPQHF.